This paragraph covers one TCR beta chain sequence. Antigen specificity is unknown. Other DNA variants within this sample encode the same CDR3. The data were taken from a study of OX40 agonist ivuxolimab in advanced cancers. Study results and limitations: The study observed clonal expansion of CD4+ and CD8+ blood T cells by week 6 at 0.1 to 3.0 mg/kg.

Data came from immunoSEQ multiplex PCR; TCRdb stores just in-frame clones and leaves some out. The sample includes 60,000 to 100,000 clones, roughly 90% of them seen just once. The germline V and J ends were trimmed by 0 bases and 1 base, with 6 bases remaining between them. Germline CDR1 is MNHEY and CDR2 is SVGAGI. The length of the CDR3 is 14 residues. The sample in question was CD4+ or CD8+ T cells sorted from blood, obtained in a trial of the OX40 agonist ivuxolimab. The sequence was obtained from an adult with an advanced solid tumor such as melanoma, head and neck, liver or kidney cancer. The chain links TRBV6-5 to TRBJ1-1; D uncertain. The CDR3 spells CASSYSTGNTEAFF. The DNA of the CDR3 is TGTGCCAGCAGTTACTCTACGGGGAACACTGAAGCTTTCTTT.